This record concerns one T cell receptor beta chain sequence. No antigen is known for it. Germline CDR1 and CDR2: SSHAT and FNYEAQ (reference sequence). J was trimmed by 5 bases and V by 4 bases; bases with no gene match: 7. The CDR3 totals 15 residues. TCRdb's table, derived via immunoSEQ multiplex PCR, lists solely in-frame clones and lacks some. The table has tens of thousands of clones, about 85% seen once. This specimen comes from a study of multiple sclerosis patients with progressive multifocal leukoencephalopathy. Study observations and caveats: Lower normalized Shannon entropy suggested reduced TRB diversity in most PML patients.

Sample time point: time of PML onset. The receptor's source is a woman aged 25 to 39 with progressive multifocal leukoencephalopathy. This chain uses TRBV7-7 with TRBJ1-4; 7 nucleotides align to TRBD1. Source: PBMCs, taken from a patient treated with natalizumab. The DNA of the CDR3 is TGTGCCAGCAGCTCGTCGACAGGGATAAATGAAAAACTGTTTTTT. Its protein is CASSSSTGINEKLFF. Using reference TRBV7-7 and TRBJ1-4 for the parts outside the CDR3, the full variable domain is GAGVSQSPRYKVTKRGQDVTLRCDPISSHATLYWYQQALGQGPEFLTYFNYEAQPDKSGLPSDRFSAERPEGSISTLTIQRTEQRDSAMYRCASSSSTGINEKLFFGSGTQLSVL.